This T cell receptor beta chain came from a study of blood T cell repertoires in COVID-19. Original analysis: Amplifying reference gene primers gave estimates of nucleated cell counts. The assay was immunoSEQ multiplex PCR, and TCRdb's table has in-frame clones only and misses some. V, J and clone size are those of that table, while D and trimming were read from the DNA. Of about 250,000 clones in the sample, about 91% were seen once. V lost 7 bases to trimming and J lost 8 bases; unmatched junction nucleotides: 11. The CDR3 has 15 residues. Germline values: CDR1 MNHEY, CDR2 SMNVEV (reference sequence).

The receptor was derived from a woman under 40 with acute COVID-19. The chain employs TRBV27 and TRBJ1-6, with 7 bases matching TRBD1. Sequenced material: PBMCs or T cells enriched from blood (not recorded which). The CDR3 loop reads CASTPRGRLYSPLHF. The CDR3 bases are TGTGCCAGCACCCCGAGGGGGCGTCTTTATTCACCCCTCCACTTT.